This note documents a single T cell receptor beta chain sequence. Per the original data handling: Reference gene primer amplification gave estimated nucleated cell counts. Assay used: immunoSEQ multiplex PCR; TCRdb lists only in-frame clones, some missing. V, J and clone size are taken as reported in that table, and D and trimming were inferred from the DNA itself. The table lists about 54,000 clones, about nine tenths of them singletons. This specimen comes from a study of blood T cell repertoires in COVID-19. Study-wide context: From the United States, Italy and Spain came samples of acute and convalescent COVID-19. T cells, B-cell-depleted T cells, or PBMCs supplied cDNA or gDNA.

CDR1 is LGHNA and CDR2 is YNFKEQ in the germline V gene. V was pared by 6 bases and J by 2 bases, with 7 bases of the junction left unmatched. This CDR3 contains 15 residues. The V gene is TRBV4-2, the J gene TRBJ2-7; the match to TRBD2 covers 10 bases. The sequence was obtained from a woman aged 55-70 years with active or convalescent COVID-19. Sequenced input: peripheral blood. The CDR3 protein is CASRQTLAGTYEQYF. The CDR3 nucleotides are TGTGCCAGCAGGCAAACACTAGCGGGGACCTACGAGCAGTACTTC.